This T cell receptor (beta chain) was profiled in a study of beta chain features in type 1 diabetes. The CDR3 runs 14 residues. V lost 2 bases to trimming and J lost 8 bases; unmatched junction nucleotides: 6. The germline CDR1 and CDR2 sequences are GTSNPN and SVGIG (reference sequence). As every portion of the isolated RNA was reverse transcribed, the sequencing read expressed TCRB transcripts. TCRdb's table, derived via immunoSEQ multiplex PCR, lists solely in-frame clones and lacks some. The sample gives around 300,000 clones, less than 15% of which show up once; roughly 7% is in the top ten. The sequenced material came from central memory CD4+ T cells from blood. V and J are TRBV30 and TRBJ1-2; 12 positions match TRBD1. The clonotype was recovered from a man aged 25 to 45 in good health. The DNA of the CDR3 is TGTGCCTGGAGTAGGGGACAGGGGGCAAGGGGCTACACCTTC. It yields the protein CAWSRGQGARGYTF.